This note documents a single TCR beta chain sequence. The antigen is undetermined. Then a second PCR, running roughly 6 to 11 cycles, was carried out with a sample-barcoded 5' primer and a J-beta primer mix. TCRdb re-analysed the 5' RACE reads in MiXCR, keeping a single row per CDR3 protein. The sample shows fewer than 800,000 distinct CDR3 sequences, around 20% of them seen only once. The data were taken from a study of blood T cells in healthy people across ages. Study results and caveats: Whereas aged donors had fewer naive CD4+ cells, long-lived donors had more of them and higher diversity.

V was shortened by 0 bases and J by 4 bases, with 13 bases between the two germline ends. Germline V lookup: CDR1 MNHEY, CDR2 SVGAGI. This CDR3 region has 15 residues. Each donor's blood draw was around 9.1 milliliters of peripheral blood. The gene calls are TRBV6-5 and TRBJ2-7, with unresolved D. The receptor's source is a man between 70 and 80 years old in good health. The sample was blood. The DNA for the CDR3 is TGTGCCAGCAGTTACTCTTTGGGGTTATTGTACGAGCAGTACTTC. Translated, it gives CASSYSLGLLYEQYF.